A selection of T cell receptor beta chains follows, all from one sample in a study of neurological immune-mediated disorders. TCRdb called the 5' RACE reads again in MiXCR, with one record for every CDR3 protein. The data show about 30,000 distinct CDR3 sequences, with about 15% seen just once and 25% to 35% held by the top ten. Sequencing was performed on PBMCs. These receptors were taken from a man between 65 and 79 years old in good health. The CDR3 runs from the conserved cysteine through the conserved F or W.

CDR3 protein	V gene	J gene
CASSPPSRTHNEQFF	TRBV18	TRBJ2-1
CASSLGGTGINTGELFF	TRBV5-1	TRBJ2-2
CASSYGDYTEAFF	TRBV6-5	TRBJ1-1
CASSLFWDRGGRYNEQFF	TRBV5-1	TRBJ2-1
CASSQLHFGYNEQFF	TRBV6-1	TRBJ2-1
CASSSIVGQYNEQFF	TRBV28	TRBJ2-1
CASSQGRPDTQYF	TRBV4-3	TRBJ2-3
CASSGPDQGEQYF	TRBV2	TRBJ2-7
CASSAYSGGARNEQFF	TRBV9	TRBJ2-1
CASSRTSGGAGTDTQYF	TRBV7-8	TRBJ2-3
CASRRGNYGLAGETDTQYF	TRBV5-1	TRBJ2-3
CASSQEEGTSYNEQFF	TRBV4-3	TRBJ2-1
CASSPGQGGYGYTF	TRBV18	TRBJ1-2
CASSWVAEDTEAFF	TRBV6-5	TRBJ1-1
CASSAGGASSYNEQFF	TRBV27	TRBJ2-1
CASSPPGRFNEKLFF	TRBV5-5	TRBJ1-4
CASRRPGAGETQYF	TRBV7-2	TRBJ2-5
CASRESRGGYETQYF	TRBV2	TRBJ2-5
CASSFDQNTGELFF	TRBV7-2	TRBJ2-2
CSVEDRGSDETQYF	TRBV29-1	TRBJ2-5
CASSLPRDTNNYGYTF	TRBV7-9	TRBJ1-2
CASSQGGPTYNEQFF	TRBV14	TRBJ2-1